These 9 T cell receptor beta chains were all obtained from the same sample, sequenced in a study of OX40 agonist ivuxolimab in advanced cancers. Profiled with immunoSEQ multiplex PCR; TCRdb holds only in-frame clones, not every one. The sample has about 69,000 clones, around 90% seen once. Sequencing was performed on CD4+ or CD8+ T cells sorted from blood, taken in a trial of the OX40 agonist ivuxolimab. Every receptor here comes from an adult with an advanced solid tumor such as melanoma, head and neck, liver or kidney cancer.

This chain connects TRBV4-3 to TRBJ2-5, with D possibly being TRBD2 (6 bases). Germline V CDR1 and CDR2: LGHNA, YSLEER. The CDR3 covers 15 residues. Trimming took off 1 base at V and 4 bases at J, with 13 bases between the two ends. This CDR3 is CASSQGQGRGETQYF. CDR3 DNA: TGCGCCAGCAGCCAAGGGCAAGGGCGGGGAGAGACCCAGTACTTC.

The J gene is TRBJ2-1, the V gene TRBV7-3, with TRBD2 identical over 10 bases. The CDR3 runs to 15 residues. After removal of 5 bases from V and 3 bases from J, the junction contained 4 bases not matched to a gene. The V gene's germline CDR1 is SGHTA and CDR2 FQGTGA. CDR3 DNA sequence: TGTGCCAGCAGCCCCCGGACTAGCGGCTACAATGAGCAGTTCTTC. Protein product: CASSPRTSGYNEQFF.

The gene calls are TRBV5-6 and TRBJ2-3; D is unresolved. The CDR3 is 13 amino acids. The germline V gene has CDR1 SGHDT and CDR2 YYEEEE. V was trimmed by 0 bases and J by 0 bases, leaving 2 bases between them. DNA for the CDR3: TGTGCCAGCAGCTTGGGCAGCACAGATACGCAGTATTTT. This translates into CASSLGSTDTQYF.

As DNA, the CDR3 is TGCGCCAGCAGCTTGACTGGGGCGCCTGGAAACACCATATATTTT. It encodes CASSLTGAPGNTIYF. The chain carries TRBV5-1 and TRBJ1-3, with D perhaps matching TRBD1 (5 bases). V gave up 1 base and J gave up 2 bases, with 10 bases separating them. Germline CDR1 and CDR2: SGHRS and YFSETQ. The CDR3 contains 15 residues. The full variable domain, its missing parts supplied by reference TRBV5-1 and TRBJ1-3, is KAGVTQTPRYLIKTRGQQVTLSCSPISGHRSVSWYQQTPGQGLQFLFEYFSETQRNKGNFPGRFSGRQFSNSRSEMNVSTLELGDSALYLCASSLTGAPGNTIYFGEGSWLTVV.

This clone was observed many times. The gene calls are TRBV11-1 and TRBJ2-5; 9 positions agree with TRBD1. CDR3 length equals 14 residues. Germline assignment: CDR1 SGHAT and CDR2 FQDESV (reference sequence). The J segment lost 4 bases and the V segment lost 5 bases, leaving 5 bases of the junction unmatched. CDR3 in DNA: TGTGCCAGCAGCAGGGGACAGGGAGGAGAGACCCAGTACTTC. Translating gives CASSRGQGGETQYF. Using reference TRBV11-1 and TRBJ2-5 for the parts outside the CDR3, the full variable domain is EAEVAQSPRYKITEKSQAVAFWCDPISGHATLYWYRQILGQGPELLVQFQDESVVDDSQLPKDRFSAERLKGVDSTLKIQPAELGDSAMYLCASSRGQGGETQYFGPGTRLLVL.

The CDR3 loop is CASSPRGGQGGTGELFF. The DNA for the CDR3 is TGCGCCAGCAGCCCCCGAGGGGGGCAGGGCGGTACCGGGGAGCTGTTTTTT. This chain connects TRBV5-1 to TRBJ2-2; D is perhaps TRBD1 or TRBD2 (6 bases each). This CDR3 has 17 amino acids. V was shortened by 4 bases and J by 5 bases, with 21 bases between the two germline ends. Germline CDR1 is SGHRS and CDR2 is YFSETQ.

The V and J genes are TRBV7-9 and TRBJ2-7; 7 nucleotides agree with TRBD2. The CDR3 has 15 residues. V was pared by 5 bases and J by 3 bases, with 10 bases of the junction left unmatched. Looked up from germline, CDR1 is SEHNR and CDR2 is FQNEAQ (reference sequence). The CDR3 loop is CASSPQREAGYEQYF. The CDR3, as DNA: TGTGCCAGCAGCCCACAGCGGGAAGCCGGCTACGAGCAGTACTTC.

The rearrangement joins TRBV7-2 to TRBJ1-5; D ambiguous. The germline V gene encodes CDR1 SGHTA and CDR2 FQGNSA. The CDR3 contains 13 residues. Trimming left V 8 bases short and J 5 bases short, with 13 bases between. CDR3 nucleotides: TGTGCCAGCGGGCCTTCAGCTTATCAGCCCCAGCATTTT. This codes for CASGPSAYQPQHF.

The chain carries TRBV7-6 and TRBJ2-5; D is ambiguous. The CDR3 is 12 residues long. Germline CDR1 SGHVS, CDR2 FNYEAQ. Trimming removed 3 bases at V and 5 bases at J, with 7 bases between. The CDR3 nucleotides are TGTGCCAGCAGCTTCCAGGAGGAGACCCAGTACTTC. Translation gives CASSFQEETQYF.